What follows describes a single TCR beta chain. The entry originates in a study of blood T cell repertoires in COVID-19. Study-wide context: Samples representing acute and convalescent COVID-19 were sourced from the United States, Italy and Spain. Sources were T cells, B-cell-depleted T cells, or PBMCs; the material itself was cDNA or gDNA.

Sequenced by immunoSEQ multiplex PCR; TCRdb stores in-frame clones only, minus some. The table lists 55,000 to 75,000 clones, 79% of them singletons. The CDR3 sequence is 15 residues long. V dropped 4 bases and J dropped 6; count of bases not matched to a gene: 6. CDR1 is SGHRS and CDR2 is YFSETQ in the germline V gene. Sequencing was performed on peripheral blood. This rearrangement joins TRBV5-1 to TRBJ2-2, with TRBD2 identical over 10 bases. This sequence originates from a man aged 60-69 years with acute or convalescent COVID-19. Here the CDR3 reads CASSPSGRGAGELFF. The DNA of the CDR3 is TGCGCCAGCAGCCCTAGCGGGAGAGGGGCCGGGGAGCTGTTTTTT. Complete variable domain (other parts from reference TRBV5-1 and TRBJ2-2): KAGVTQTPRYLIKTRGQQVTLSCSPISGHRSVSWYQQTPGQGLQFLFEYFSETQRNKGNFPGRFSGRQFSNSRSEMNVSTLELGDSALYLCASSPSGRGAGELFFGEGSRLTVL.